Listed here are 20 T cell receptor beta chains from one sample, sequenced in a study of T cells expressing NK-cell markers. One entry per CDR3 protein, without DNA, is what TCRdb gives after re-calling the 5' RACE reads. This sample's table has roughly 110,000 distinct CDR3 sequences. Specimen: blood T cells: a sorted CD56 or NKG2C T cell subset, CD4+ or CD8+ T cells, or bulk PBMC T cells (not recorded which). Every receptor here comes from a woman aged 18 to 75 in good health.

The chain is built from TRBV6-1 and TRBJ1-1. The V gene's germline CDR1 is MNHNS and CDR2 SASEGT. The CDR3 totals 14 residues. CDR3 residues: CASSPSEGRTEAFF.

The rearrangement joins TRBV7-9 to TRBJ1-1. Germline CDR1 and CDR2: SEHNR and FQNEAQ (reference sequence). The CDR3 consists of 12 residues. CDR3: CASSFGDTEAFF.

The chain couples TRBV27 to TRBJ1-5; without DNA, the TCRdb call of TRBD1 cannot be checked. The CDR3 is made up of 15 amino acids. Germline CDR1 reads MNHEY; CDR2 reads SMNVEV (reference sequence). The CDR3 reads CASRSGQGGNQPQHF.

The rearrangement links TRBV29-1 to TRBJ2-7; TCRdb selects TRBD1, and the lack of DNA leaves this call unchecked. Germline assignment: CDR1 SQVTM and CDR2 ANQGSEA. The CDR3 loop spans 13 amino acids. CDR3 in amino acids: CSVWLGTGAEQYF.

The chain links TRBV6-1 to TRBJ2-3; TCRdb names TRBD1, which stays unverified in the absence of DNA. There are 15 residues in the CDR3. Looked up from germline, CDR1 is MNHNS and CDR2 is SASEGT. CDR3 region: CASSDRGRNTDTQYF.

The rearrangement joins TRBV7-9 to TRBJ2-1; TCRdb's assignment of TRBD1 cannot be checked, as there is no DNA. From germline, CDR1 is SEHNR and CDR2 FQNEAQ (reference sequence). The CDR3 extends over 17 amino acids. The chain's CDR3 is CASTVPRGGAAYNEQFF.

This sequence joins TRBV19 and TRBJ2-3; as DNA is missing, the TRBD2 call by TCRdb cannot be tested. Germline V gene data show CDR1 as LNHDA and CDR2 as SQIVND (reference sequence). The CDR3 is made up of 13 amino acids. CDR3 protein: CSTSGSDADTQYF. The variable domain in full, with the rest retrieved from reference TRBV19 and TRBJ2-3, is DGGITQSPKYLFRKEGQNVTLSCEQNLNHDAMYWYRQDPGQGLRLIYYSQIVNDFQKGDIAEGYSVSREKKESFPLTVTSAQKNPTAFYLCSTSGSDADTQYFGPGTRLTVL.

The chain carries TRBV6-4 and TRBJ2-3. The CDR3 runs 15 residues. Per germline, CDR1 MRHNA and CDR2 SNTAGT. This chain's CDR3 is CASSDSKGSFDTQYF.

The gene calls are TRBV10-2 and TRBJ1-3; the D call from TCRdb, TRBD1, cannot be confirmed without DNA. Germline CDR1 reads WSHSY; CDR2 reads SAAADI. This CDR3 is 13 amino acids long. The CDR3 sequence: CASSHGQGDTIYF.

This rearrangement joins TRBV25-1 to TRBJ2-3; checking the TCRdb D call of TRBD1 is not possible without DNA. The germline CDR1 and CDR2 sequences are MGHDK and SYGVNS. This CDR3 region has 16 residues. CDR3 protein: CASSGSWAASTDTQYF.

V usage is TRBV6-2 or TRBV6-3 and J usage is TRBJ2-3; the TRBD2 assignment by TCRdb is unverifiable without DNA. Germline values: CDR1 MNHEY, CDR2 SVGEGT. This CDR3 spans 16 amino acids. CDR3 loop: CASSSIAGGPADTQYF.

The V call is TRBV7-9, the J call TRBJ2-7; TCRdb designates TRBD2, a call that cannot be tested without DNA. Germline CDR1 SEHNR, CDR2 FQNEAQ (reference sequence). The CDR3 loop spans 17 amino acids. The CDR3 loop reads CASSLGGGAGDPYEQYF. Combining the CDR3 with reference TRBV7-9 and TRBJ2-7 gives the whole variable domain DTGVSQNPRHKITKRGQNVTFRCDPISEHNRLYWYRQTLGQGPEFLTYFQNEAQLEKSRLLSDRFSAERPKGSFSTLEIQRTEQGDSAMYLCASSLGGGAGDPYEQYFGPGTRLTVT.

The J gene is TRBJ2-1, the V gene TRBV5-4; TCRdb designates TRBD2, a call that cannot be tested without DNA. The germline V gene encodes CDR1 SGHNT and CDR2 YYREEE (reference sequence). This CDR3 has 16 residues. CDR3 amino acids: CASSSPNWFPYNEQFF.

This chain uses TRBV28 with TRBJ2-1; the TCRdb call, TRBD1, lacks DNA for checking. The CDR3 is made up of 15 amino acids. Per germline, CDR1 MDHEN and CDR2 SYDVKM. The CDR3 protein is CASSPGTAYYNEQFF.

This chain joins TRBV20-1 and TRBJ1-2; TCRdb designates TRBD1, a call that cannot be tested without DNA. The germline V gene encodes CDR1 DFQATT and CDR2 SNEGSKA (reference sequence). The CDR3 totals 16 residues. The CDR3 sequence is CSARDHRGFRNYGYTF.

The J gene is TRBJ2-3, the V gene TRBV27; lacking DNA, the TRBD2 call made by TCRdb goes unchecked. The CDR3 is made up of 15 amino acids. Germline CDR1 and CDR2: MNHEY and SMNVEV (reference sequence). The CDR3 reads CASIEGGLSTDTQYF.

The chain has TRBV28 and TRBJ2-3; TCRdb outputs TRBD1, but without DNA this stays unchecked. The CDR3 loop spans 16 amino acids. CDR1 is MDHEN and CDR2 is SYDVKM in the germline V gene. The CDR3 reads CASSSLQGAPVDTQYF.

J is TRBJ1-2 and V is TRBV27; there is no DNA to check the TCRdb D call of TRBD1. Germline V CDR1 and CDR2: MNHEY, SMNVEV (reference sequence). The CDR3 consists of 17 residues. This CDR3 is CASLGFRRDRGLYGYTF.

This sequence joins TRBV6-1 and TRBJ2-1; TCRdb designates TRBD1, a call that cannot be tested without DNA. The CDR3 totals 15 residues. The germline gives CDR1 MNHNS, CDR2 SASEGT. Here the CDR3 reads CASSPGRGLYNEQFF.

This sequence joins TRBV7-2 and TRBJ2-1; the D gene TCRdb calls, TRBD1, cannot be checked with no DNA. This CDR3 is 15 amino acids long. Germline assignment: CDR1 SGHTA and CDR2 FQGNSA. CDR3 protein: CASSLGPGGYNEQFF.